A selection of T cell receptor beta chains follows, all from one sample in a study of cytomegalovirus exposure and HLA in healthy donors. The table came from immunoSEQ multiplex PCR; TCRdb's copy has only in-frame clones and leaves some out. The sample's table shows 170,000 or so clones. The sequenced material came from PBMCs. These receptors all stem from a man aged 25-45 years in good health and CMV-seronegative. CDR3s include the opening cysteine and the closing phenylalanine or tryptophan. A D gene is named only where the DNA matches it firmly.

d_call j_call v_call cdr3_nt cdr3_aa
TRBD1 TRBJ2-7 TRBV7-2 TGTGCCAGCAGCTTAACAGGGGCGGAGGACTTC CASSLTGAEDF
. TRBJ2-2 TRBV19 TGTGCCAGTAGTCCTAAATACGGTAGCACCGGGGAGCTGTTTTTT CASSPKYGSTGELFF
TRBD2 TRBJ2-3 TRBV11-2 TGTGCCAGCAGCCGACTAGCATCAACAGATACGCAGTATTTT CASSRLASTDTQYF
. TRBJ1-6 TRBV5-1 TGCGCCAGCAGCTTCGGACAGATTGATTCACCCCTCCACTTT CASSFGQIDSPLHF
TRBD2 TRBJ2-5 TRBV5-1 TGCGCCAGCAGCTTGGTTTGGGAGGGTGAGACCCAGTACTTC CASSLVWEGETQYF
. TRBJ2-7 TRBV13 TGTGCCAGCAGCTTAGGCCAGGGGACACCCGAGCAGTACTTC CASSLGQGTPEQYF
. TRBJ2-1 TRBV10-3 TGTGCCATCAGTGTGGCGGGCGGGATGGAGAATGAGCAGTTCTTC CAISVAGGMENEQFF
. TRBJ1-1 TRBV19 TGTGCCAGTTCTATATGGGAGGGTACTGAAGCTTTCTTT CASSIWEGTEAFF
. TRBJ1-3 TRBV10-3 TGTGCCATCCGGCTCCAGGGAACCGACTCTGGAAACACCATATATTTT CAIRLQGTDSGNTIYF
. TRBJ2-1 TRBV4-1 TGCGCCAGCAGCCAAGTAACTAGCCCTCTTTACAATGAGCAGTTCTTC CASSQVTSPLYNEQFF
TRBD1 TRBJ1-2 TRBV19 TGTGCCAGTAGTTTCATCTGGACAGGGGATGGCTACACCTTC CASSFIWTGDGYTF
TRBD1 TRBJ2-7 TRBV5-1 TGCGCCAGCAGCGTGACAGGGGCCTACGAGCAGTACTTC CASSVTGAYEQYF